These 32 T cell receptor beta chains were sequenced from one sample in a study of blood T cell repertoires in COVID-19. Data came from immunoSEQ multiplex PCR; TCRdb stores just in-frame clones and leaves some out. The sample shows about 400,000 clones, around 87% of them seen only once. The sequenced sample consisted of PBMCs or T cells enriched from blood (not recorded which). The source of these receptors is a woman aged 45 to 65 who had recovered from COVID-19.

V and J are TRBV30 and TRBJ1-1, with D possibly matching TRBD1 (6 bases). V lost 2 bases and J 9 bases, leaving 16 bases between the germline ends. Germline CDR1 GTSNPN, CDR2 SVGIG (reference sequence). This CDR3 has 13 residues. Here the CDR3 reads CAWSRSLDSKAFF. CDR3 bases: TGTGCCTGGAGTCGAAGCCTGGACAGCAAAGCTTTCTTT.

V usage is TRBV27 and J usage is TRBJ1-1, with 8 bases that match TRBD1. This CDR3 has 15 amino acids. Germline trimming cut 3 bases from V and 8 bases from J; bases unmatched to any gene: 11. Germline CDR1 MNHEY, CDR2 SMNVEV (reference sequence). The CDR3 sequence is CASSFLLAGGREAFF. The CDR3, as DNA: TGTGCCAGCAGTTTTCTCCTCGCAGGGGGCCGGGAAGCTTTCTTT.

The gene calls are TRBV2 and TRBJ2-4; D is uncertain. Looked up from germline, CDR1 is SNHLY and CDR2 is FYNNEI. Trimming left V 10 bases short and J 0 bases short, with 13 bases between. The CDR3 sequence is 14 residues long. CDR3 DNA: TGTGCCACTAATAGCAACCTAGCCAAAAACATTCAGTACTTC. It encodes CATNSNLAKNIQYF.

The rearrangement uses TRBV6-2 or TRBV6-3 and TRBJ1-2, with 7 bases identical to TRBD1. Germline CDR1 and CDR2: MNHEY and SVGEGT. Trimming cost V 2 bases and J 4 bases; bases outside gene matches: 7. CDR3 length equals 15 residues. As DNA, the CDR3 is TGTGCCAGCAGTTACCGACAGGGCGACTTCTATGGCTACACCTTC. Protein: CASSYRQGDFYGYTF.

This clone was counted a single time. V usage is TRBV6-5 and J usage is TRBJ2-2, with a possible D match to TRBD1 (5 bases). V was trimmed by 4 bases and J by 0 bases, leaving 12 bases between them. Looked up from germline, CDR1 is MNHEY and CDR2 is SVGAGI. This CDR3 contains 16 residues. DNA for the CDR3: TGTGCCAGCAGTTTGACAGCGAGATCGAACACCGGGGAGCTGTTTTTT. Translating it yields CASSLTARSNTGELFF.

The V and J genes are TRBV7-2 and TRBJ2-7, with a weak D call TRBD2 (6 bases). Germline values: CDR1 SGHTA, CDR2 FQGNSA. The CDR3 runs to 17 residues. V was cut by 3 bases and J by 2 bases, with 20 bases left in between. As DNA, the CDR3 is TGTGCCAGCAGCTTGTCCCCCATAGCGGTCCGGGCCTACGAGCAGTACTTC. Translating it yields CASSLSPIAVRAYEQYF.

CDR3 coding DNA: TGTGCCAGCAGCCCATGGACAGGGGATGGCTACACCTTC. This encodes CASSPWTGDGYTF. The chain employs TRBV7-6 and TRBJ1-2, with TRBD1 identical over 9 bases. Germline assignment: CDR1 SGHVS and CDR2 FNYEAQ. CDR3 length: 13 residues. V lost 5 bases, J lost 6 bases, and 4 bases stayed unmatched.

This chain joins TRBV9 and TRBJ2-1; 9 bases match TRBD1. In germline, CDR1 is SGDLS, CDR2 YYNGEE. After removal of 1 base from V and 2 bases from J, the junction contained 4 bases not matched to a gene. This CDR3 is 16 amino acids long. The CDR3 reads CASSVHRDRAYNEQFF. CDR3 coding DNA: TGTGCCAGCAGCGTACACCGGGACAGGGCCTACAATGAGCAGTTCTTC.

The chain is built from TRBV2 and TRBJ1-2; 9 bases are shared with TRBD1. The V gene end was trimmed by 6 bases and the J gene end by 8 bases; junction bases not matched to a gene: 7. This CDR3 is 13 amino acids long. Germline CDR1 reads SNHLY; CDR2 reads FYNNEI. The CDR3 here is CASSKGTGRGYTF. In DNA, the CDR3 is TGTGCCAGCAGCAAGGGGACAGGGAGAGGCTACACCTTC. The full variable domain, completed using reference TRBV2 and TRBJ1-2, is EPEVTQTPSHQVTQMGQEVILRCVPISNHLYFYWYRQILGQKVEFLVSFYNNEISEKSEIFDDQFSVERPDGSNFTLKIRSTKLEDSAMYFCASSKGTGRGYTFGSGTRLTVV.

This chain joins TRBV2 and TRBJ1-1; D gene uncertain. V shed 4 bases and J shed 2 bases, with 8 bases lying between them. The CDR3 is made up of 13 amino acids. Germline V CDR1 and CDR2: SNHLY, FYNNEI. This CDR3 is CASSVAENTEAFF. CDR3 in DNA: TGTGCCAGCAGTGTGGCTGAAAACACTGAAGCTTTCTTT.

This chain uses TRBV19 with TRBJ1-3, with 7 bases aligning to TRBD1. Per germline, CDR1 LNHDA and CDR2 SQIVND (reference sequence). J lost 3 bases, V lost 4 bases, and 6 bases had no gene match. This CDR3 spans 15 amino acids. The CDR3 DNA reads TGTGCCAGTAGTACTTCCCGGGACAGTGGAAACACCATATATTTT. Amino acids: CASSTSRDSGNTIYF.

This chain joins TRBV28 and TRBJ1-2; TRBD1 agrees at 7 bases. CDR3 size: 14 residues. CDR1 and CDR2 (germline): MDHEN, SYDVKM. V lost 6 bases to trimming and J lost 4 bases; unmatched junction nucleotides: 8. The CDR3 spells CASRLQGDIYGYTF. DNA for the CDR3: TGTGCCAGCAGACTGCAGGGGGACATCTATGGCTACACCTTC.

V gene TRBV20-1 combines with J gene TRBJ1-2; TRBD1 matches at 9 bases. Looked up from germline, CDR1 is DFQATT and CDR2 is SNEGSKA (reference sequence). This CDR3 is 11 amino acids long. The CDR3 loop is CRLPGQGLDTF. In nucleotides, the CDR3 is TGCAGGCTCCCGGGACAGGGTCTTGATACCTTC.

The gene calls are TRBV4-1 and TRBJ1-1, with D unclear. This CDR3 contains 13 residues. V gave up 3 bases and J gave up 3 bases, with 8 bases separating them. The germline V gene has CDR1 MGHRA and CDR2 YSYEKL. Here the CDR3 DNA reads TGCGCCAGCAGCCACTACTTGGACACTGAAGCTTTCTTT. Protein: CASSHYLDTEAFF.

The chain recombines TRBV5-5 with TRBJ1-1; TRBD1 might be the D (6 bases). V was trimmed by 4 bases and J by 1 base, leaving 8 bases between them. The germline gives CDR1 SGHKS, CDR2 YYEKEE (reference sequence). The CDR3 sequence is 13 residues long. CDR3 sequence reads: CASSVRGNTEAFF. The CDR3 nucleotides are TGTGCCAGCAGCGTCAGGGGGAACACTGAAGCTTTCTTT.

The chain links TRBV28 to TRBJ2-1; no firm D call. Germline lookup yields CDR1 MDHEN and CDR2 SYDVKM. The V end lost 8 bases, the J end lost 4 bases, and 9 bases lay between the germline ends. The length of the CDR3 is 12 residues. The CDR3 sequence: CASYSEYNEQFF. CDR3 bases: TGTGCCAGCTACTCCGAATACAATGAGCAGTTCTTC.

The V call is TRBV11-3, the J call TRBJ2-3; 8 bases agree with TRBD2. This CDR3 is built from 17 residues. Losses at the gene ends were 1 base for V and 1 base for J; bases not matched to a gene: 7. Germline CDR1 reads SGHNT; CDR2 reads YENEEA. The CDR3 loop reads CASSLGVRGGRTDTQYF. The CDR3 region has the DNA TGTGCCAGCAGCTTAGGTGTCCGGGGGGGGCGCACAGATACGCAGTATTTT.

This chain uses TRBV6-2 or TRBV6-3 with TRBJ1-1; D remains unclear. Between the trimmed V and J ends, which lost 5 bases and 3 bases, there was a span of 10 bases. The CDR3 extends over 13 amino acids. The V gene's germline CDR1 is MNHEY and CDR2 SVGEGT. The CDR3 sequence is CASSNDWDTEAFF. The CDR3 nucleotides are TGTGCCAGCAGTAACGACTGGGACACTGAAGCTTTCTTT.

This sequence joins TRBV13 and TRBJ2-3; no clear D gene. This CDR3 has 16 amino acids. Germline-derived CDR1 and CDR2 are PRHDT and FYEKMQ (reference sequence). The V and J ends lost 5 bases and 1 base respectively, with 16 bases between them. The CDR3 coding sequence is TGTGCCAGCAGCCTTGCTCTCCGAGGAGGCACAGATACGCAGTATTTT. Translated, it gives CASSLALRGGTDTQYF. Using reference TRBV13 and TRBJ2-3 for the parts outside the CDR3, the full variable domain is AAGVIQSPRHLIKEKRETATLKCYPIPRHDTVYWYQQGPGQDPQFLISFYEKMQSDKGSIPDRFSAQQFSDYHSELNMSSLELGDSALYFCASSLALRGGTDTQYFGPGTRLTVL.

The chain carries TRBV6-5 and TRBJ1-3; TRBD1 might be the D (5 bases). CDR1 is MNHEY and CDR2 is SVGAGI in the germline V gene. This CDR3 contains 15 residues. Trimming shortened V by 2 bases and J by 2 bases, and 10 bases separated the two germline ends. Here the CDR3 DNA reads TGTGCCAGCAGTTACGACGGGGGTACTGGAAACACCATATATTTT. Translation gives CASSYDGGTGNTIYF.

The chain joins TRBV13 to TRBJ2-3; D is ambiguous. Deletions cut 4 bases from V and 2 bases from J, with 4 bases between. There are 12 residues in the CDR3. Germline CDR1 PRHDT, CDR2 FYEKMQ (reference sequence). This CDR3 reads CASSSNTDTQYF. The DNA of the CDR3 is TGTGCCAGCAGCTCAAACACAGATACGCAGTATTTT.

The chain employs TRBV5-6 and TRBJ1-4; 10 bases are shared with TRBD1. This CDR3 is built from 15 residues. V shed 5 bases and J 7 bases; nucleotides not matched to a gene: 8. Germline-derived CDR1 and CDR2 are SGHDT and YYEEEE. The CDR3 protein is CASSREGTGVEKLFF. DNA for the CDR3: TGTGCCAGCAGTCGGGAAGGGACAGGGGTTGAAAAACTGTTTTTT. The full variable domain, its missing parts supplied by reference TRBV5-6 and TRBJ1-4, is DAGVTQSPTHLIKTRGQQVTLRCSPKSGHDTVSWYQQALGQGPQFIFQYYEEEERQRGNFPDRFSGHQFPNYSSELNVNALLLGDSALYLCASSREGTGVEKLFFGSGTQLSVL.

J is TRBJ1-1 and V is TRBV4-1; a possible D gene is TRBD1 (6 bases). The CDR3 runs to 13 residues. The germline CDR1 and CDR2 sequences are MGHRA and YSYEKL. Trimming shortened V by 6 bases and J by 1 base, and 9 bases separated the two germline ends. The CDR3 region is CASRGQPNTEAFF. DNA for the CDR3: TGCGCCAGCAGAGGACAGCCGAACACTGAAGCTTTCTTT.

The rearrangement uses TRBV28 and TRBJ1-3; 7 bases match TRBD1. V was pared by 6 bases and J by 0 bases, with 8 bases of the junction left unmatched. CDR1 MDHEN and CDR2 SYDVKM come from the germline V gene. The length of the CDR3 is 16 residues. CDR3: CASSTMTGNSGNTIYF. DNA of the CDR3: TGTGCCAGCAGCACAATGACAGGGAACTCTGGAAACACCATATATTTT.

Here the CDR3 DNA reads TGTGCCAGCTGCCAACAGGGGGTAGAAAAACTGTTTTTT. Translation: CASCQQGVEKLFF. The chain is built from TRBV7-9 and TRBJ1-4; 8 bases are a match to TRBD1. The CDR3 spans 13 residues. Germline-derived CDR1 and CDR2 are SEHNR and FQNEAQ (reference sequence). The V and J ends lost 8 bases and 8 bases, in that order; junction bases with no gene match: 7.

In its sample, this clone was seen a few times. The V call is TRBV19, the J call TRBJ1-5, with 7 bases fitting TRBD1. Germline V gene sequence: CDR1 LNHDA, CDR2 SQIVND (reference sequence). The CDR3 is 14 amino acids. Losses at the gene ends were 4 bases for V and 5 bases for J; bases not matched to a gene: 5. Here the CDR3 DNA reads TGTGCCAGTAGTACCCGGGGGACAGATCAGCCCCAGCATTTT. Its translation: CASSTRGTDQPQHF.

The chain joins TRBV27 to TRBJ2-7; TRBD1 agrees at 9 bases. CDR3 size: 13 residues. In germline, CDR1 is MNHEY, CDR2 SMNVEV (reference sequence). The V gene end was trimmed by 5 bases and the J gene end by 6 bases; junction bases not matched to a gene: 5. DNA for the CDR3: TGTGCCAGCAGTCGGACAGGGGTGAGCGAGCAGTACTTC. Amino acids: CASSRTGVSEQYF.

This chain links TRBV6-5 with TRBJ1-5, with 7 bases that match TRBD1. Trimming took 6 bases from V and 6 from J; bases not matched to a gene: 11. In germline, CDR1 is MNHEY, CDR2 SVGAGI. The CDR3 length is 15 residues. The CDR3 region has the DNA TGTGCCAGCAGCCCCCAGAAGGGGGCAGGTCAGCCCCAGCATTTT. This sequence encodes CASSPQKGAGQPQHF.

The V gene is TRBV24-1, the J gene TRBJ2-2; 7 bases map to TRBD1. V lost 4 bases, J lost 1 base, and 8 bases stayed unmatched. CDR3 size: 17 residues. Germline V CDR1 and CDR2: KGHDR, SFDVKD. The CDR3 sequence: CATSDPRTGENTGELFF. The DNA for the CDR3 is TGTGCCACCAGTGACCCTCGGACAGGCGAGAACACCGGGGAGCTGTTTTTT.

This chain joins TRBV7-2 and TRBJ2-7; D gene uncertain. Trimming removed 1 base from V and 4 bases from J, with 8 bases in between. CDR1 SGHTA and CDR2 FQGNSA come from the germline V gene. The length of the CDR3 is 13 residues. CDR3 coding DNA: TGTGCCAGCAGCTTAGTGACACCTTACGAGCAGTACTTC. Translated: CASSLVTPYEQYF.

This chain links TRBV6-2 or TRBV6-3 with TRBJ1-6; weak D call: TRBD1 (6 bases). V lost 4 bases and J 5 bases, leaving 9 bases between the germline ends. In germline, CDR1 is MNHEY, CDR2 SVGEGT. This CDR3 comprises 14 residues. The CDR3 nucleotides are TGTGCCAGCAGTTGGGGGCGGAATAATTCACCCCTCCACTTT. This gives the protein CASSWGRNNSPLHF.

This chain connects TRBV2 to TRBJ1-2, with D tentatively TRBD1 (6 bases). The germline V gene has CDR1 SNHLY and CDR2 FYNNEI. The CDR3 loop spans 14 amino acids. V was clipped by 2 bases and J by 7 bases, with 14 bases between them. The CDR3 DNA reads as TGTGCCAGCAGTGAAATAGGGGGGGATGGTGGCTACACCTTC. It codes for CASSEIGGDGGYTF.